This entry concerns a single TCR beta chain. At one boundary the junction diverges from the germline segment, which might be a read error. A single record per CDR3 protein comes from TCRdb applying MiXCR to the 5' RACE reads. The repertoire has about 72,000 distinct CDR3 sequences, around a tenth of them found once; the top ten carry under 10%. These data belong to a study of early T cells in non-severe SARS-CoV-2 infection. The CDR3 spans 15 residues. CDR1 is SGHNT and CDR2 is YYREEE in the germline V gene (reference sequence). The source is an adult who was a healthcare worker with PCR-confirmed SARS-CoV-2 infection or an uninfected control (not recorded which). The genes are TRBV5-4 and TRBJ2-2, with 7 bases that match TRBD2. Source: whole blood, taken at baseline. The DNA of the CDR3 is TGTGCGAGCACCCCCGGGACTACCGACACCGGGGAGCTGTTTTTT. This codes for CASTPGTTDTGELFF.